The 32 T cell receptor beta chains presented below share a single source sample, sequenced in a study of blood T cell repertoires in COVID-19. The table came from immunoSEQ multiplex PCR; TCRdb's copy has only in-frame clones and leaves some out. The profile shows 150,000 to 200,000 clones, approximately 90% of them singletons. The sample comprised peripheral blood. The receptors here all came from a human donor in a cohort sampled during active COVID-19.

The CDR3 is CASSDPTDSYSGNTIYF. CDR3 sequence (DNA): TGCGCCAGCAGCGACCCCACGGACAGCTACTCTGGAAACACCATATATTTT. The V and J genes are TRBV5-1 and TRBJ1-3, with D perhaps TRBD1 (6 bases). The CDR3 is 17 amino acids. Germline-derived CDR1 and CDR2 are SGHRS and YFSETQ. Trimming shortened V by 4 bases and J by 0 bases, and 17 bases separated the two germline ends. The whole variable domain, remainder taken from reference TRBV5-1 and TRBJ1-3, is KAGVTQTPRYLIKTRGQQVTLSCSPISGHRSVSWYQQTPGQGLQFLFEYFSETQRNKGNFPGRFSGRQFSNSRSEMNVSTLELGDSALYLCASSDPTDSYSGNTIYFGEGSWLTVV.

J is TRBJ2-5 and V is TRBV6-4, with D hard to call. Trimming removed 1 base at V and 1 base at J, with 19 bases between. The CDR3 is made up of 18 amino acids. Germline V gives CDR1 MRHNA, CDR2 SNTAGT. This CDR3 is CASSDFAEDPVRQETQYF. The CDR3 DNA sequence: TGTGCCAGCAGTGACTTTGCGGAAGACCCAGTCCGCCAAGAGACCCAGTACTTC.

V and J are TRBV28 and TRBJ2-7, with 9 bases fitting TRBD1. The ends lost 5 bases at V and 3 bases at J; junction bases unmatched: 2. The length of the CDR3 is 13 residues. CDR1 is MDHEN, CDR2 SYDVKM, per germline. CDR3 amino acids: CASSNRGHYEQYF. Written as DNA, the CDR3 is TGTGCCAGCAGTAACAGGGGGCACTACGAGCAGTACTTC.

This clone has just a few counts. The chain joins TRBV3-1 (or the pseudogene TRBV3-2) to TRBJ1-1; D perhaps matches TRBD1 (6 bases). V lost 5 bases, J lost 3 bases, and 13 bases lay in between. The CDR3 length is 14 residues. CDR1 is LGHDT and CDR2 is YNNKEL in the germline V gene (reference sequence). CDR3 nucleotides: TGTGCCAGCAGCTCACGACAGGTTCACACTGAAGCTTTCTTT. Protein: CASSSRQVHTEAFF.

The chain links TRBV6-6 to TRBJ2-7; D possibly corresponds to TRBD1 (6 bases). The CDR3 length is 11 residues. Trimming stripped 6 bases from V and 6 bases from J, with 9 bases between. The germline CDR1 and CDR2 sequences are MNHNY and SVGAGI (reference sequence). The CDR3 sequence is CASRVGGEQYF. Written as DNA, the CDR3 is TGTGCCAGCAGAGTAGGGGGCGAGCAGTACTTC.

V usage is TRBV4-1 and J usage is TRBJ1-5; 9 nucleotides agree with TRBD1. This CDR3 is built from 16 residues. Trimming removed 0 bases from V and 5 bases from J; junction bases left unmatched: 5. Looked up from germline, CDR1 is MGHRA and CDR2 is YSYEKL. Here the CDR3 DNA reads TGCGCCAGCAGCCAAGATACGGGACAGGGTTATCAGCCCCAGCATTTT. It specifies CASSQDTGQGYQPQHF.

The V and J genes are TRBV3-1 (or the pseudogene TRBV3-2) and TRBJ1-4; tentative D call: TRBD1 (6 bases). V lost 0 bases, J lost 7 bases, and 12 bases lay in between. The CDR3 loop spans 15 amino acids. Looked up from germline, CDR1 is LGHDT and CDR2 is YNNKEL (reference sequence). This CDR3 is CASSQEGAGFEKLFF. The CDR3 nucleotides read TGTGCCAGCAGCCAAGAGGGGGCAGGGTTTGAAAAACTGTTTTTT.

J is TRBJ2-6 and V is TRBV24-1, with D possibly matching TRBD1 (6 bases). Germline CDR1 reads KGHDR; CDR2 reads SFDVKD. Trimming cost V 5 bases and J 1 base, with 14 bases left between them. The CDR3 loop spans 17 amino acids. CDR3 protein: CATSGPGTSSGANVLTF. The CDR3 nucleotides read TGTGCCACCAGTGGTCCCGGGACATCATCTGGGGCCAACGTCCTGACTTTC.

The gene calls are TRBV7-8 and TRBJ1-5; D might be TRBD1 (6 bases). Trimming shortened V by 1 base and J by 6 bases, and 16 bases separated the two germline ends. This CDR3 has 16 residues. Per germline, CDR1 SGHVS and CDR2 FQNEAQ. CDR3 residues: CASSLVMSGVGQPQHF. The CDR3, as DNA: TGTGCCAGCAGCTTAGTGATGTCAGGGGTCGGTCAGCCCCAGCATTTT.

The V and J genes are TRBV18 and TRBJ2-6; 11 bases agree with TRBD1. V was clipped by 4 bases and J by 0 bases; unmatched bases: 2. Germline CDR1 and CDR2: KGHSH and LQKENI. CDR3 length equals 17 residues. The CDR3 protein is CASSLGQGASGANVLTF. As DNA, the CDR3 is TGTGCCAGCTCACTAGGACAGGGGGCCTCTGGGGCCAACGTCCTGACTTTC.

This clone was counted many times. V gene TRBV3-1 (or the pseudogene TRBV3-2) combines with J gene TRBJ1-6, with D perhaps TRBD1 (5 bases). The V end lost 3 bases, the J end lost 3 bases, and 9 bases lay between the germline ends. CDR1 and CDR2 from the germline V gene are LGHDT and YNNKEL (reference sequence). The CDR3 is 15 amino acids. The chain's CDR3 is CASSHGGDYNSPLHF. In nucleotides, the CDR3 is TGTGCCAGCAGCCACGGAGGGGACTATAATTCACCCCTCCACTTT.

The J gene is TRBJ2-7, the V gene TRBV4-1; no firm D call. This CDR3 spans 14 amino acids. Germline assignment: CDR1 MGHRA and CDR2 YSYEKL. Trimming cost V 4 bases and J 5 bases, with 15 bases left between them. The chain's CDR3 is CASSPGALRDEQYF. As DNA, the CDR3 is TGCGCCAGCAGCCCCGGCGCCCTTCGGGACGAGCAGTACTTC.

CDR3 sequence reads: CASSLYGTGNEKLFF. DNA for the CDR3: TGTGCCAGCAGCTTGTATGGGACAGGGAATGAAAAACTGTTTTTT. This sequence joins TRBV5-6 and TRBJ1-4; 9 bases are a match to TRBD1. Germline V gene data show CDR1 as SGHDT and CDR2 as YYEEEE. V lost 1 base, J lost 5 bases, and 3 bases stayed unmatched. The CDR3 has 15 residues.

This chain joins TRBV18 and TRBJ1-5; no reliable D call. The CDR3 runs 14 residues. The germline gives CDR1 KGHSH, CDR2 LQKENI. Deletions cut 3 bases from V and 6 bases from J, with 12 bases between. CDR3 sequence (DNA): TGTGCCAGCTCACCTATGGCCAGATTTCAGCCCCAGCATTTT. Encoded protein: CASSPMARFQPQHF.

This chain joins TRBV14 and TRBJ1-2; 7 positions match TRBD1. The V segment lost 4 bases and the J segment 6 bases; nucleotides outside the gene matches: 11. This CDR3 has 15 residues. The germline CDR1 and CDR2 sequences are SGHDN and FVKESK. Here the CDR3 reads CASSPRKGAIHGYTF. The CDR3, as DNA: TGTGCCAGCAGCCCCAGGAAGGGGGCTATCCATGGCTACACCTTC.

The V gene is TRBV6-1, the J gene TRBJ1-1, with a possible D match to TRBD1 (6 bases). V was pared by 2 bases and J by 4 bases, with 20 bases between. Germline CDR1 and CDR2: MNHNS and SASEGT. This CDR3 spans 17 amino acids. The DNA for the CDR3 is TGTGCCAGCAGTGAAAACACGAGACAGGACCTCTCCACTGAAGCTTTCTTT. Its protein product is CASSENTRQDLSTEAFF.

The rearrangement joins TRBV11-3 to TRBJ1-6, with 7 nucleotides matching TRBD1. This CDR3 comprises 15 residues. Germline V gives CDR1 SGHNT, CDR2 YENEEA. The ends lost 5 bases at V and 7 bases at J; junction bases unmatched: 8. The CDR3 DNA follows: TGTGCCAGCAGCCTCGGCAGGGACAGCAATTCACCCCTCCACTTT. It specifies CASSLGRDSNSPLHF. Complete variable domain (other parts from reference TRBV11-3 and TRBJ1-6): EAGVVQSPRYKIIEKKQPVAFWCNPISGHNTLYWYLQNLGQGPELLIRYENEEAVDDSQLPKDRFSAERLKGVDSTLKIQPAELGDSAVYLCASSLGRDSNSPLHFGNGTRLTVT.

The table lists this clone with a few counts. J is TRBJ1-1 and V is TRBV2; no definite D call. CDR1 SNHLY and CDR2 FYNNEI come from the germline V gene. V lost 6 bases, J lost 0 bases, and 8 bases lay in between. The CDR3 is made up of 13 amino acids. CDR3 sequence (DNA): TGTGCCAGCAGACATACAGTGAACACTGAAGCTTTCTTT. Protein product: CASRHTVNTEAFF.

This chain joins TRBV5-8 and TRBJ1-6; D may be TRBD1 (6 bases). CDR1 and CDR2 from the germline V gene are SGHTS and YDEGEE. Trimming removed 0 bases from V and 5 bases from J, with 15 bases in between. This CDR3 comprises 17 residues. DNA for the CDR3: TGTGCCAGCAGCTTGGCCGCGGGGGGCTACCATAATTCACCCCTCCACTTT. The encoded protein is CASSLAAGGYHNSPLHF.

This chain connects TRBV11-1 to TRBJ2-3, with D possibly matching TRBD1 (5 bases). Trimming took 5 bases from V and 6 from J, leaving 12 bases between them. Germline CDR1 is SGHAT and CDR2 is FQDESV (reference sequence). This CDR3 contains 13 residues. The CDR3 here is CASSLDRSDTQYF. CDR3 nucleotides: TGTGCCAGCAGCCTCGACAGATCCGATACGCAGTATTTT.

The V gene is TRBV6-5, the J gene TRBJ1-5, with 10 bases fitting TRBD1. There are 15 residues in the CDR3. Trimming removed 7 bases from V and 2 bases from J; junction bases left unmatched: 5. Germline assignment: CDR1 MNHEY and CDR2 SVGAGI. CDR3 in amino acids: CASTSTGGGNQPQHF. CDR3 in DNA: TGTGCCAGCACATCGACAGGGGGCGGCAATCAGCCCCAGCATTTT.

The chain combines TRBV29-1 with TRBJ1-2; 8 bases map to TRBD1. The germline CDR1 and CDR2 sequences are SQVTM and ANQGSEA. With 4 bases clipped from V and 7 bases from J, the junction kept 8 bases outside the gene matches. This CDR3 region has 13 residues. This CDR3 reads CSVGTGGLAGYTF. As DNA, the CDR3 is TGCAGCGTTGGAACAGGGGGTTTAGCTGGCTACACCTTC. Full variable domain (outside the CDR3, taken from reference TRBV29-1 and TRBJ1-2): SAVISQKPSRDICQRGTSLTIQCQVDSQVTMMFWYRQQPGQSLTLIATANQGSEATYESGFVIDKFPISRPNLTFSTLTVSNMSPEDSSIYLCSVGTGGLAGYTFGSGTRLTVV.

The gene calls are TRBV6-6 and TRBJ1-1; no clear D gene. V lost 2 bases to trimming and J lost 0 bases, with 7 bases between them. Looked up from germline, CDR1 is MNHNY and CDR2 is SVGAGI (reference sequence). The CDR3 totals 14 residues. CDR3 sequence reads: CASSYAGLNTEAFF. CDR3 in DNA: TGTGCCAGCAGTTACGCGGGCCTGAACACTGAAGCTTTCTTT.

The chain recombines TRBV11-2 with TRBJ2-7, with D perhaps matching TRBD1 (5 bases). The length of the CDR3 is 15 residues. V lost 1 base and J 5 bases, leaving 15 bases between the germline ends. Germline V lookup: CDR1 SGHAT, CDR2 FQNNGV. The chain's CDR3 is CASSLANRLWDEQYF. For the CDR3, the DNA is TGTGCCAGCAGCTTAGCAAACAGGCTTTGGGACGAGCAGTACTTC. Using reference TRBV11-2 and TRBJ2-7 for the parts outside the CDR3, the full variable domain is EAGVAQSPRYKIIEKRQSVAFWCNPISGHATLYWYQQILGQGPKLLIQFQNNGVVDDSQLPKDRFSAERLKGVDSTLKIQPAKLEDSAVYLCASSLANRLWDEQYFGPGTRLTVT.

This clone has just a few counts. The gene calls are TRBV30 and TRBJ1-5; 7 positions agree with TRBD1. Germline values: CDR1 GTSNPN, CDR2 SVGIG (reference sequence). The CDR3 has 16 amino acids. The junction had 12 bases not matched to a gene; V was cut back by 4 bases and J by 3 bases. CDR3: CAWTRPGTANNQPQHF. The CDR3 DNA reads as TGTGCCTGGACCCGACCCGGGACAGCTAACAATCAGCCCCAGCATTTT.

The chain couples TRBV5-4 to TRBJ2-1; D is unresolved. Germline CDR1 is SGHNT and CDR2 is YYREEE (reference sequence). The CDR3 totals 13 residues. V was cut by 1 base and J by 6 bases, with 8 bases left in between. CDR3 sequence (DNA): TGTGCCAGCAGCTTGCCCGCTAGCAATGAGCAGTTCTTC. This codes for CASSLPASNEQFF.

This clone was detected only once. DNA of the CDR3: TGTGCCAGCAGTTTCGAATTTGGGGCATCGAACACTGAAGCTTTCTTT. Its protein product is CASSFEFGASNTEAFF. The chain employs TRBV28 and TRBJ1-1, with D tentatively TRBD1 (5 bases). V lost 3 bases, J lost 1 base, and 15 bases lay in between. Germline V lookup: CDR1 MDHEN, CDR2 SYDVKM. The CDR3 has 16 residues. The full variable domain, completed using reference TRBV28 and TRBJ1-1, is DVKVTQSSRYLVKRTGEKVFLECVQDMDHENMFWYRQDPGLGLRLIYFSYDVKMKEKGDIPEGYSVSREKKERFSLILESASTNQTSMYLCASSFEFGASNTEAFFGQGTRLTVV.

The chain recombines TRBV6-6 with TRBJ2-7; tentatively, D is TRBD1 (6 bases). The CDR3 is 15 residues long. The V and J ends lost 6 bases and 4 bases respectively, with 19 bases between them. Germline CDR1 is MNHNY and CDR2 is SVGAGI (reference sequence). The CDR3 is CASRSRTVRWYEQYF. The CDR3 DNA reads TGTGCCAGCAGATCCAGGACAGTTAGATGGTACGAGCAGTACTTC.

The CDR3 protein is CASRPVGQAWEKLFF. CDR3 bases: TGTGCCAGCAGACCCGTGGGACAGGCCTGGGAAAAACTGTTTTTT. This sequence joins TRBV28 and TRBJ1-4; 8 nucleotides align to TRBD1. The CDR3 loop spans 15 amino acids. The V segment lost 6 bases and the J segment 8 bases; nucleotides outside the gene matches: 11. CDR1 and CDR2 from the germline V gene are MDHEN and SYDVKM.

The genes are TRBV7-3 and TRBJ2-1; the D gene is possibly TRBD2 (6 bases). The CDR3 is 17 amino acids. Trimming removed 4 bases at V and 4 bases at J, with 20 bases between. Germline V lookup: CDR1 SGHTA, CDR2 FQGTGA. The CDR3 DNA follows: TGTGCCAGCAGCTCCACGGGGTCGGGACTGCAATACAATGAGCAGTTCTTC. Amino acids: CASSSTGSGLQYNEQFF.

The chain joins TRBV9 to TRBJ2-3, with TRBD2 matching 13 bases. V was pared by 5 bases and J by 3 bases, with 6 bases of the junction left unmatched. This CDR3 has 16 residues. Germline assignment: CDR1 SGDLS and CDR2 YYNGEE. The CDR3 coding sequence is TGTGCCAGCAGTACTCCACTAGCGGGAGGGACAGATACGCAGTATTTT. Residues: CASSTPLAGGTDTQYF.

The CDR3 loop reads CASSRSGGASYEQYF. The CDR3 DNA reads as TGTGCCAGCAGCAGAAGCGGGGGGGCCTCTTACGAGCAGTACTTC. V gene TRBV5-4 combines with J gene TRBJ2-7, with 10 bases identical to TRBD2. The germline gives CDR1 SGHNT, CDR2 YYREEE (reference sequence). This CDR3 region has 15 residues. Trimming removed 4 bases from V and 4 bases from J; junction bases left unmatched: 8. Looking up the rest from reference TRBV5-4 and TRBJ2-7 gives the full variable domain: ETGVTQSPTHLIKTRGQQVTLRCSSQSGHNTVSWYQQALGQGPQFIFQYYREEENGRGNFPPRFSGLQFPNYSSELNVNALELDDSALYLCASSRSGGASYEQYFGPGTRLTVT.